One sample yielded the 30 T cell receptor beta chains listed below, sequenced in a study of T cell responses to AZD1222 COVID-19 vaccine. Here immunoSEQ multiplex PCR was the method, and the copy in TCRdb shows in-frame clones only, minus some. The sample has about 140,000 clones, about 91% seen once. This material consisted of peripheral blood, taken 28 days after the second AZD1222 dose. These receptors originate from an adult who received the AZD1222 COVID-19 vaccine.

This rearrangement joins TRBV28 to TRBJ1-5; the D gene is possibly TRBD1 (5 bases). CDR3 length: 16 amino acids. CDR1 and CDR2 (germline): MDHEN, SYDVKM. V lost 7 bases and J lost 5, with 21 bases in between. The CDR3 loop is CASTPTGRAPDQPQHF. CDR3 in DNA: TGTGCCAGCACCCCAACCGGCAGGGCGCCAGATCAGCCCCAGCATTTT.

The chain joins TRBV4-2 to TRBJ2-6; D is perhaps TRBD1 (5 bases). The CDR3 loop spans 15 amino acids. Trimming shortened V by 4 bases and J by 4 bases, and 11 bases separated the two germline ends. CDR1 LGHNA and CDR2 YNFKEQ come from the germline V gene. CDR3 residues: CASSLQGVGANVLTF. The CDR3 nucleotides read TGTGCCAGCAGCCTCCAGGGTGTGGGGGCCAACGTCCTGACTTTC.

The rearrangement uses TRBV6-5 and TRBJ1-5; tentatively, D is TRBD1 (5 bases). V lost 5 bases and J 0 bases, leaving 11 bases between the germline ends. CDR3 length: 15 amino acids. The germline V gene encodes CDR1 MNHEY and CDR2 SVGAGI. The CDR3 reads CASSTTVHSNQPQHF. The CDR3 coding sequence is TGTGCCAGCAGTACGACAGTCCATAGCAATCAGCCCCAGCATTTT.

J is TRBJ1-1 and V is TRBV12-3 or TRBV12-4; tentative D call: TRBD1 (5 bases). The CDR3 has 12 amino acids. The germline V and J ends were trimmed by 5 bases and 11 bases, with 15 bases remaining between them. This CDR3 is CASSQARDGAFF. In nucleotides, the CDR3 is TGTGCCAGCAGTCAGGCCCGGGACGGGGCTTTCTTT.

The chain recombines TRBV28 with TRBJ1-3; no clear D. The CDR3 covers 14 residues. V was pared by 5 bases and J by 0 bases, with 8 bases between. CDR1 is MDHEN and CDR2 is SYDVKM in the germline V gene. CDR3 in amino acids: CASSPGPSGNTIYF. The CDR3 nucleotides read TGTGCCAGCAGTCCCGGGCCCTCTGGAAACACCATATATTTT.

The chain combines TRBV30 with TRBJ2-1; 10 bases map to TRBD2. Germline V CDR1 and CDR2: GTSNPN, SVGIG (reference sequence). V lost 5 bases to trimming and J lost 8 bases; unmatched junction nucleotides: 15. The CDR3 is 16 residues long. Written as DNA, the CDR3 is TGTGCCTGGGGAAATAGCGGGAGGCCCTCTGGGGATGAGCAGTTCTTC. Translated, it gives CAWGNSGRPSGDEQFF.

The gene calls are TRBV7-5 and TRBJ1-4; TRBD1 was called by the table and not checked on the DNA. TRBV7-5 is designated a pseudogene. The CDR3 runs to 15 residues. CDR3 residues: CARSLGTGVGEKLFF. The CDR3 bases are TGTGCCAGAAGCTTAGGGACAGGGGTTGGTGAAAAACTGTTTTTT.

In its sample, this clone was seen once. The CDR3 DNA is TGTGCCAGTGGGGTTAATGAAAAACTGTTTTTT. Amino acid sequence: CASGVNEKLFF. This rearrangement joins TRBV19 to TRBJ1-4; D not certain. Germline CDR1 and CDR2: LNHDA and SQIVND (reference sequence). This CDR3 comprises 11 residues. V lost 8 bases and J 4 bases, leaving 5 bases between the germline ends.

The chain joins TRBV18 to TRBJ1-3; the match to TRBD1 covers 7 bases. The CDR3 length is 18 residues. Trimming removed 0 bases from V and 2 bases from J; junction bases left unmatched: 10. Germline V CDR1 and CDR2: KGHSH, LQKENI. The CDR3 DNA reads TGTGCCAGCTCACCACCGGCGTCCTGGCAGGGGGCTGGAAACACCATATATTTT. Its translation is CASSPPASWQGAGNTIYF.

The chain carries TRBV2 and TRBJ2-4; D call uncertain. The germline V and J ends were trimmed by 6 bases and 1 base, with 10 bases remaining between them. The CDR3 extends over 14 amino acids. Germline CDR1 is SNHLY and CDR2 is FYNNEI. CDR3 sequence reads: CASSETFAKNIQYF. CDR3 bases: TGTGCCAGCAGCGAGACGTTTGCCAAAAACATTCAGTACTTC.

This clone was counted only a few times. CDR3 nucleotides: TGTGCCAGCAGTTTCTTAGACAGATATCGTTACGAGCAGTACTTC. Protein sequence: CASSFLDRYRYEQYF. The chain combines TRBV6-2 or TRBV6-3 with TRBJ2-7; TRBD1 is a possible D gene (5 bases). There are 15 residues in the CDR3. Germline values: CDR1 MNHEY, CDR2 SVGEGT. V lost 4 bases to trimming and J lost 4 bases, with 17 bases between them.

This sequence joins TRBV5-1 and TRBJ2-7; 9 nucleotides align to TRBD2. With 1 base clipped from V and 2 bases from J, the junction kept 4 bases outside the gene matches. The CDR3 has 15 amino acids. Germline V gene lookup returns CDR1 SGHRS and CDR2 YFSETQ. The DNA of the CDR3 is TGCGCCAGCAGCTTGATGACTAGCGGTACCTACGAGCAGTACTTC. Protein: CASSLMTSGTYEQYF. Complete variable domain (other parts from reference TRBV5-1 and TRBJ2-7): KAGVTQTPRYLIKTRGQQVTLSCSPISGHRSVSWYQQTPGQGLQFLFEYFSETQRNKGNFPGRFSGRQFSNSRSEMNVSTLELGDSALYLCASSLMTSGTYEQYFGPGTRLTVT.

The chain links TRBV19 to TRBJ2-7; tentative D call: TRBD2 (6 bases). Germline lookup yields CDR1 LNHDA and CDR2 SQIVND (reference sequence). The CDR3 is 15 residues long. V was trimmed by 8 bases and J by 5 bases, leaving 22 bases between them. The CDR3 here is CASPAGGLARNEQYF. The CDR3 bases are TGTGCCAGTCCCGCCGGCGGGCTAGCGAGGAACGAGCAGTACTTC.

This chain joins TRBV28 and TRBJ2-3; D might be TRBD1 or TRBD2, each matching 5 bases. The CDR3 extends over 16 amino acids. Germline CDR1 and CDR2: MDHEN and SYDVKM. V lost 2 bases, J lost 0 bases, and 12 bases lay in between. CDR3 in amino acids: CASSLLRGSSTDTQYF. DNA of the CDR3: TGTGCCAGCAGTTTACTGAGGGGATCTAGCACAGATACGCAGTATTTT. Complete variable domain (other parts from reference TRBV28 and TRBJ2-3): DVKVTQSSRYLVKRTGEKVFLECVQDMDHENMFWYRQDPGLGLRLIYFSYDVKMKEKGDIPEGYSVSREKKERFSLILESASTNQTSMYLCASSLLRGSSTDTQYFGPGTRLTVL.

The rearrangement links TRBV11-1 to TRBJ1-4; weak D call: TRBD1 (6 bases). The CDR3 consists of 15 residues. V was trimmed by 3 bases and J by 0 bases, leaving 8 bases between them. Germline assignment: CDR1 SGHAT and CDR2 FQDESV (reference sequence). CDR3 DNA: TGTGCCAGCAGCTTCACAGGGACAACTAATGAAAAACTGTTTTTT. Amino acid sequence: CASSFTGTTNEKLFF.

In DNA, the CDR3 is TGTGCCAGCAGCCAAGGACTGATAGCCAAGTATGGCTACACCTTC. It yields the protein CASSQGLIAKYGYTF. This chain joins TRBV3-1 (or the pseudogene TRBV3-2) and TRBJ1-2; D is ambiguous. V lost 1 base and J lost 5, with 14 bases in between. The V gene's germline CDR1 is LGHDT and CDR2 YNNKEL (reference sequence). The CDR3 spans 15 residues.

Only a few counts were recorded for this clone. The chain employs TRBV19 and TRBJ2-2, with 8 nucleotides matching TRBD2. CDR1 and CDR2 from the germline V gene are LNHDA and SQIVND (reference sequence). Trimming took 6 bases from V and 3 from J; bases not matched to a gene: 6. CDR3 length: 15 residues. CDR3 DNA sequence: TGTGCCAGTAGGCGGGCGGGGGGCTACACCGGGGAGCTGTTTTTT. Protein sequence: CASRRAGGYTGELFF. The whole variable domain, filled in from reference TRBV19 and TRBJ2-2, reads DGGITQSPKYLFRKEGQNVTLSCEQNLNHDAMYWYRQDPGQGLRLIYYSQIVNDFQKGDIAEGYSVSREKKESFPLTVTSAQKNPTAFYLCASRRAGGYTGELFFGEGSRLTVL.

This clone has only one observation. The rearrangement joins TRBV6-5 to TRBJ1-1; TRBD1 agrees at 8 bases. Trimming at V came to 0 bases and at J to 5 bases, leaving 5 bases not matched to a gene. CDR1 is MNHEY, CDR2 SVGAGI, per germline. The CDR3 sequence is 15 residues long. DNA of the CDR3: TGTGCCAGCAGTTACTCGAACAGGGGGGGAACTGAAGCTTTCTTT. The encoded protein is CASSYSNRGGTEAFF.

This chain connects TRBV19 to TRBJ1-5; D is unclear. The ends were cut back, 7 bases at V and 5 bases at J, with 21 bases in the middle. CDR3 size: 16 residues. Germline values: CDR1 LNHDA, CDR2 SQIVND (reference sequence). The CDR3 nucleotides are TGTGCCAGTAATGGCAGAACGGGCATAGCGGATCAGCCCCAGCATTTT. Protein: CASNGRTGIADQPQHF.

The rearrangement joins TRBV2 to TRBJ2-2; 7 positions agree with TRBD2. The CDR3 is 16 residues long. J lost 6 bases, V lost 2 bases, and 9 bases had no gene match. The germline CDR1 and CDR2 sequences are SNHLY and FYNNEI. The CDR3, as DNA: TGTGCCAGCAGTGAACTAGCGGCCCGCGGCGCCGGGGAGCTGTTTTTT. This sequence encodes CASSELAARGAGELFF. Looking up the rest from reference TRBV2 and TRBJ2-2 gives the full variable domain: EPEVTQTPSHQVTQMGQEVILRCVPISNHLYFYWYRQILGQKVEFLVSFYNNEISEKSEIFDDQFSVERPDGSNFTLKIRSTKLEDSAMYFCASSELAARGAGELFFGEGSRLTVL.

This chain connects TRBV18 to TRBJ2-1, with 15 bases identical to TRBD2. Trimming at V came to 6 bases and at J to 7 bases, leaving 16 bases not matched to a gene. Germline V lookup: CDR1 KGHSH, CDR2 LQKENI. This CDR3 has 19 amino acids. CDR3: CASSEGGLAGGSTWNEQFF. The CDR3 DNA sequence: TGTGCCAGCTCGGAGGGGGGACTAGCGGGAGGATCAACGTGGAATGAGCAGTTCTTC.

In its sample, this clone was seen once. V is TRBV3-1 (or the pseudogene TRBV3-2) and J is TRBJ1-6, with D uncertain. The germline gives CDR1 LGHDT, CDR2 YNNKEL (reference sequence). The CDR3 is 13 residues long. The V end was cut by 3 bases, the J end by 6 bases, with 6 bases between. CDR3 amino acids: CASSQVVNSPLHF. In nucleotides, the CDR3 is TGTGCCAGCAGCCAGGTAGTTAATTCACCCCTCCACTTT.

This clone was counted a single time. The chain is built from TRBV5-6 and TRBJ2-1; 11 nucleotides line up with TRBD1. This CDR3 comprises 15 residues. Trimming took 1 base from V and 12 from J; bases not matched to a gene: 9. In germline, CDR1 is SGHDT, CDR2 YYEEEE. CDR3 sequence: CASSLWTGGKRGQFF. The CDR3 nucleotides are TGTGCCAGCAGCTTGTGGACAGGGGGCAAGCGCGGGCAGTTCTTC.

The V and J genes are TRBV9 and TRBJ2-2; no clear D gene. This CDR3 is built from 12 residues. From germline, CDR1 is SGDLS and CDR2 YYNGEE. Trimming cost V 1 base and J 9 bases, with 7 bases left between them. In DNA form, the CDR3 reads TGTGCCAGCAGCGTAAATCCCCGGGAGCTGTTTTTT. As protein: CASSVNPRELFF.

The gene calls are TRBV27 and TRBJ2-3; D may be TRBD1 or TRBD2 (5 bases each). V shed 7 bases and J shed 4 bases, with 15 bases lying between them. The germline gives CDR1 MNHEY, CDR2 SMNVEV (reference sequence). This CDR3 comprises 14 residues. CDR3 amino acids: CASKWGSGSDTQYF. CDR3 sequence (DNA): TGTGCCAGCAAATGGGGGTCCGGATCAGATACGCAGTATTTT.

The genes are TRBV30 and TRBJ1-1; D possibly corresponds to TRBD1 (6 bases). This CDR3 spans 14 amino acids. The V gene lost 2 bases and the J gene lost 11 bases, with 21 bases spanning the gap. Germline V gene data show CDR1 as GTSNPN and CDR2 as SVGIG (reference sequence). CDR3 bases: TGTGCCTGGAGTAGGCCAGGGGTACTGGAGGAGGCTTTCTTT. It codes for CAWSRPGVLEEAFF.

The J gene is TRBJ2-7, the V gene TRBV28; tentatively, D is TRBD1 (5 bases). The CDR3 is 14 amino acids. CDR1 is MDHEN, CDR2 SYDVKM, per germline. The ends were cut back, 6 bases at V and 0 bases at J, with 12 bases in the middle. This CDR3 is CASRRQKSSYEQYF. As DNA, the CDR3 is TGTGCCAGCAGAAGACAGAAGAGCTCCTACGAGCAGTACTTC.

The chain joins TRBV2 to TRBJ2-5; 7 bases fit TRBD1. Germline CDR1 SNHLY, CDR2 FYNNEI. Trimming removed 1 base from V and 2 bases from J; junction bases left unmatched: 1. This CDR3 contains 14 residues. The CDR3 bases are TGTGCCAGCAGTGAAGGGACAGGACAAGAGACCCAGTACTTC. Its translation is CASSEGTGQETQYF.

This chain joins TRBV7-2 and TRBJ1-1; D gene uncertain. In germline, CDR1 is SGHTA, CDR2 FQGNSA. The CDR3 loop spans 13 amino acids. Trimming left V 6 bases short and J 6 bases short, with 14 bases between. CDR3 coding DNA: TGTGCCAGCAGACACCCGTCGGTTTCTGAAGCTTTCTTT. Translating it yields CASRHPSVSEAFF.

The V gene is TRBV15, the J gene TRBJ2-2; TRBD2 matches at 7 bases. The CDR3 contains 15 residues. From germline, CDR1 is LNHNV and CDR2 YYDKDF (reference sequence). The J segment lost 4 bases and the V segment lost 1 base, leaving 3 bases of the junction unmatched. The CDR3 loop is CATSRGGGRTGELFF. In DNA form, the CDR3 reads TGTGCCACCAGCAGAGGGGGAGGGCGCACCGGGGAGCTGTTTTTT.